This TCR beta chain appears in the sequencing data of a study of tumour-infiltrating T cells in Burkitt lymphoma. Study summary: Repertoire clonality predicted overall and progression-free survival.

V dropped 7 bases and J dropped 0 bases, with 13 bases sitting between them. Germline V CDR1 and CDR2: SEHNR, FQNEAQ (reference sequence). This CDR3 has 15 amino acids. Method: immunoSEQ multiplex PCR; TCRdb's copy keeps in-frame clones and lacks some. The sample contains about 5,100 clones, around 23% of which appear only once. The chain joins TRBV7-9 to TRBJ2-4; perhaps TRBD1 as D (5 bases). The sample comprised tumor tissue. The sequence was collected from a human donor with diffuse large B-cell lymphoma. CDR3 bases: TGTGCCAGCATTGACAGTTCTCTAGCCAAAAACATTCAGTACTTC. Translation: CASIDSSLAKNIQYF.